The next 17 T cell receptor beta chains were all read from a single sample in a study of blood T cells in healthy people across ages. Using a J-beta primer mix together with a sample-barcoded 5' primer, a second PCR was run for roughly 6 to 12 cycles. Using its own MiXCR run on the 5' RACE reads, TCRdb lists one record per CDR3 protein. The sample consists of 710,000 or so distinct CDR3 sequences, about a third of them appearing once. The source material was blood. All receptors derive from a woman older than 75 in good health.

This clonotype was seen many times. The rearrangement links TRBV6-2 or TRBV6-3 to TRBJ2-4; D may correspond to TRBD1 or TRBD2 (6 bases each). The germline CDR1 and CDR2 sequences are MNHEY and SVGEGT. The CDR3 runs 15 residues. V lost 6 bases to trimming and J lost 6 bases, with 18 bases between them. In nucleotides, the CDR3 is TGTGCCAGCAGCAGGAGTGCGGGACAAATAAACATTCAGTACTTC. Encoded protein: CASSRSAGQINIQYF.

The chain recombines TRBV12-3 or TRBV12-4 with TRBJ1-1; D gene uncertain. The CDR3 is 13 amino acids. Trimming shortened V by 4 bases and J by 0 bases, and 6 bases separated the two germline ends. The CDR3 sequence: CASSSRLNTEAFF. The CDR3 DNA is TGTGCCAGCAGTTCTCGGTTGAACACTGAAGCTTTCTTT.

This rearrangement joins TRBV5-6 to TRBJ2-1; 7 bases are a match to TRBD1. Germline-derived CDR1 and CDR2 are SGHDT and YYEEEE. The CDR3 loop spans 13 amino acids. With V trimmed by 5 bases and J by 15 bases, 14 bases remained unmatched. The CDR3 is CASRTGTLDKWFF. CDR3 DNA sequence: TGTGCCAGCAGGACAGGGACCCTCGATAAATGGTTCTTC.

The chain has TRBV20-1 and TRBJ2-5; D is unclear. The ends were cut back, 3 bases at V and 2 bases at J, with 16 bases in the middle. This CDR3 is built from 15 residues. Per germline, CDR1 DFQATT and CDR2 SNEGSKA (reference sequence). CDR3 coding DNA: TGCAGTGCTAGTCCCCCCGCCGGACGGCAAGAGACCCAGTACTTC. Protein sequence: CSASPPAGRQETQYF.

V usage is TRBV13 and J usage is TRBJ2-3; no clear D gene. The V gene lost 0 bases and the J gene lost 2 bases, with 12 bases spanning the gap. Germline V gene data show CDR1 as PRHDT and CDR2 as FYEKMQ (reference sequence). The CDR3 covers 16 residues. The CDR3 region is CASSLGSDSNTDTQYF. In DNA form, the CDR3 reads TGTGCCAGCAGCTTAGGGTCCGATTCCAACACAGATACGCAGTATTTT.

The chain links TRBV13 to TRBJ2-7, with D possibly matching TRBD2 (6 bases). V lost 5 bases and J lost 4, with 15 bases in between. CDR3 length: 14 amino acids. Germline CDR1 and CDR2: PRHDT and FYEKMQ (reference sequence). The CDR3 nucleotides are TGTGCCAGCAGCCCGACGGGGAGGTCGTACGAGCAGTACTTC. Protein sequence: CASSPTGRSYEQYF.

This clonotype was counted a few times. This rearrangement joins TRBV5-1 to TRBJ2-2; D uncertain. V lost 5 bases and J 0 bases, leaving 11 bases between the germline ends. Germline assignment: CDR1 SGHRS and CDR2 YFSETQ. CDR3 length: 15 residues. In DNA form, the CDR3 reads TGCGCCAGCAGTGGGTCCAGTCCGAACACCGGGGAGCTGTTTTTT. This codes for CASSGSSPNTGELFF.

Concerning this clonotype: A read error may explain this, as a much larger clone is one base away. The chain has TRBV11-2 and TRBJ2-1; D is ambiguous. V lost 4 bases to trimming and J lost 6 bases, with 13 bases between them. The CDR3 has 14 residues. Germline V gene sequence: CDR1 SGHAT, CDR2 FQNNGV. The CDR3 reads CASSCGRSGNEQFF. DNA of the CDR3: TGTGCCAGCAGCTGCGGCAGGTCGGGCAATGAGCAGTTCTTC.

This rearrangement joins TRBV28 to TRBJ2-2; 11 bases align to TRBD2. V was pared by 6 bases and J by 2 bases, with 5 bases of the junction left unmatched. The CDR3 totals 16 residues. Germline lookup yields CDR1 MDHEN and CDR2 SYDVKM. The CDR3 sequence: CASRRTSGLNTGELFF. CDR3 bases: TGTGCCAGCAGACGGACTAGCGGGTTAAACACCGGGGAGCTGTTTTTT.

This clonotype was detected ten times or more. The chain is built from TRBV5-1 and TRBJ2-1, with 7 bases lining up with TRBD1. Germline assignment: CDR1 SGHRS and CDR2 YFSETQ. CDR3 size: 14 residues. The V segment lost 7 bases and the J segment 2 bases; nucleotides outside the gene matches: 6. CDR3 DNA sequence: TGCGCCAGCGATACAGGGGACGCCTACAATGAGCAGTTCTTC. It yields the protein CASDTGDAYNEQFF.

The chain joins TRBV15 to TRBJ1-1, with D maybe TRBD1 (5 bases). V shed 5 bases and J shed 0 bases, with 10 bases lying between them. This CDR3 region has 14 residues. CDR1 is LNHNV, CDR2 YYDKDF, per germline (reference sequence). Here the CDR3 DNA reads TGTGCCACCAGCCTCCGACAGCTGAACACTGAAGCTTTCTTT. Translated: CATSLRQLNTEAFF.

Remarks on this clonotype: At one end the junction does not follow the germline gene, possibly because of a read error. V is TRBV30 and J is TRBJ1-4; D ambiguous. The CDR3 sequence is 14 residues long. CDR1 is GTSNPN, CDR2 SVGIG, per germline (reference sequence). The CDR3 reads CAWSVGILNEELFF. Written as DNA, the CDR3 is TGTGCCTGGAGTGTGGGGATCCTTAATGAAGAACTGTTTTTT.

The rearrangement links TRBV30 to TRBJ1-1; 11 bases line up with TRBD1. The germline V gene has CDR1 GTSNPN and CDR2 SVGIG (reference sequence). Losses at the gene ends were 2 bases for V and 9 bases for J; bases not matched to a gene: 5. The CDR3 covers 13 residues. Here the CDR3 reads CAWSSGQGAQAFF. The CDR3 DNA follows: TGTGCCTGGAGTTCAGGACAGGGGGCTCAAGCTTTCTTT. Supplemented by reference TRBV30 and TRBJ1-1, the full variable domain reads SQTIHQWPATLVQPVGSPLSLECTVEGTSNPNLYWYRQAAGRGLQLLFYSVGIGQISSEVPQNLSASRPQDRQFILSSKKLLLSDSGFYLCAWSSGQGAQAFFGQGTRLTVV.

This clonotype has at least ten counts. V is TRBV12-3 or TRBV12-4 and J is TRBJ2-3, with 8 bases matching TRBD2. The CDR3 is 14 amino acids. The V segment lost 5 bases and the J segment 4 bases; nucleotides outside the gene matches: 5. Here the CDR3 DNA reads TGTGCCAGCAGTGTGACTAGCGCGGCAGATACGCAGTATTTT. Translating gives CASSVTSAADTQYF.

As regards this clonotype: A single base separates this from a much larger clone, so it may be a read error. V is TRBV7-2 and J is TRBJ2-1; 7 nucleotides line up with TRBD1. The germline CDR1 and CDR2 sequences are SGHTA and FQGNSA. V shed 4 bases, J shed 5 bases, and the junction held 5 bases outside the gene matches. This CDR3 comprises 14 residues. CDR3 amino acids: CASSSRGQDNEQFF. In nucleotides, the CDR3 is TGTGCCAGCAGCTCGAGAGGACAGGACAATGAGCAGTTCTTC.

This clonotype has at least ten counts. J is TRBJ2-7 and V is TRBV12-3 or TRBV12-4; 10 nucleotides line up with TRBD1. The CDR3 runs 14 residues. The V and J ends lost 2 bases and 3 bases, in that order; junction bases with no gene match: 1. This CDR3 is CASSLWDRGYEQYF. CDR3 DNA sequence: TGTGCCAGCAGTTTATGGGACAGGGGCTACGAGCAGTACTTC.

Turning to this clonotype: At one boundary the junction diverges from the germline segment, which might be a read error. The V call is TRBV12-3 or TRBV12-4, the J call TRBJ2-3; weak D call: TRBD2 (7 bases). CDR3 length: 16 amino acids. CDR3 region: CARSLGGPGGADTQYF. In nucleotides, the CDR3 is TGTGCCCGCAGTTTAGGGGGACCGGGGGGCGCAGATACGCAGTATTTT.